The 20 T cell receptor gamma chains listed next were all sequenced from one sample in a study of Vδ1+ human thymocytes. General observations from the study: Thymic TRG and TRD repertoires appeared highly polyclonal.

Sequences come from RNA converted to cDNA by reverse transcription. The CDR3 regions were amplified by multiplex PCR from V-gene primers to a constant-region primer. TCRdb repeated clone calling on the multiplex PCR reads with CATT. This table holds about 36,000 gamma-chain clones, around 20% found once. Their antigens are not known. The sample taken for sequencing was Vdelta1+ gamma-delta thymocytes from the thymus. Subset denoted: FACS-sorted CD3+ TCRalphabeta- TCRVdelta1+ TCRVdelta2- thymocytes. All receptors come from a girl in the first two years of life who had congenital heart surgery.

This clone was seen more than once but under ten times. The chain has TRGV9 and TRGJ1 or TRGJ2. Germline CDR1 is GITISATS and CDR2 is ISYDGTV (reference sequence). The CDR3 runs to 13 residues. With 0 bases clipped from V and 12 bases from J, the junction kept 11 bases outside the gene matches. The CDR3 loop reads CALWEVRPGRKLF. In DNA, the CDR3 is TGTGCCTTGTGGGAGGTGAGGCCAGGTCGGAAACTCTTT.

This clone was seen only a few times. This chain joins TRGV5 and TRGJ1 or TRGJ2. Trimming removed 3 bases from V and 9 bases from J; junction bases left unmatched: 11. Germline values: CDR1 VINAFY, CDR2 YDVSNSKD. This CDR3 is 13 amino acids long. The CDR3 here is CATWDSSLCKKLF. Written as DNA, the CDR3 is TGTGCCACCTGGGACTCGAGTCTCTGTAAGAAACTCTTT.

The V gene is TRGV8, the J gene TRGJP2. Germline CDR1 VENAVY, CDR2 YDSYNSRV. V lost 1 base to trimming and J lost 1 base; unmatched junction nucleotides: 6. The CDR3 runs 16 residues. In DNA, the CDR3 is TGTGCCACCTGGGATAGTGAGGTTAGTAGTGATTGGATCAAGACGTTT. It encodes CATWDSEVSSDWIKTF.

This clone was detected ten times or more. This specimen includes other DNA sequences encoding the same CDR3. This chain links TRGV3 with TRGJ1 or TRGJ2. Germline values: CDR1 VTNTFY, CDR2 YDVSTARD (reference sequence). With V trimmed by 0 bases and J by 11 bases, 4 bases remained unmatched. There are 11 residues in the CDR3. The CDR3 reads CATWDRLEKLF. The CDR3 DNA sequence: TGTGCCACCTGGGACAGGCTTGAGAAACTCTTT.

This sequence joins TRGV8 and TRGJ1 or TRGJ2. This CDR3 contains 14 residues. CDR1 is VENAVY and CDR2 is YDSYNSRV in the germline V gene. V was clipped by 4 bases and J by 6 bases; unmatched bases: 12. The CDR3 DNA reads TGTGCCACCTGGGACAACCGTCGGACTTATAAGAAACTCTTT. Amino acids: CATWDNRRTYKKLF.

The chain recombines TRGV4 with TRGJP2. This CDR3 has 15 residues. V dropped 5 bases and J dropped 3; count of bases not matched to a gene: 9. In germline, CDR1 is EGSTGY, CDR2 YDSYTSSV. In nucleotides, the CDR3 is TGTGCCACCTGGGGGGGTAAGGGTAGTGATTGGATCAAGACGTTT. This encodes CATWGGKGSDWIKTF.

The sample holds a few counts of this clone. The chain employs TRGV5 and TRGJ1 or TRGJ2. Trimming took 0 bases from V and 12 from J; bases not matched to a gene: 5. The CDR3 is 11 residues long. Germline-derived CDR1 and CDR2 are VINAFY and YDVSNSKD. The CDR3 spells CATWDRPAKLF. The CDR3 coding sequence is TGTGCCACCTGGGACAGGCCCGCGAAACTCTTT.

The table lists this clone with a few counts. The chain carries TRGV8 and TRGJP2. Trimming cost V 5 bases and J 0 bases; bases outside gene matches: 6. The CDR3 is 15 amino acids. Germline lookup yields CDR1 VENAVY and CDR2 YDSYNSRV. The CDR3 is CATWGNYSSDWIKTF. The CDR3 DNA follows: TGTGCCACCTGGGGAAATTATAGTAGTGATTGGATCAAGACGTTT.

There are a few counts of this clone. The sample carries other DNA sequences with the same CDR3. The chain is built from TRGV2 and TRGJP1. Germline CDR1 EGSNGY, CDR2 YDSYNSKV. V trimming: 3 bases; J trimming: 2 bases; junction bases outside the gene matches: 3. This CDR3 comprises 14 residues. CDR3 DNA sequence: TGTGCCACCTGGGACCGCACCACTGGTTGGTTCAAGATATTT. It yields the protein CATWDRTTGWFKIF.

The chain carries TRGV4 and TRGJ1 or TRGJ2. Germline V gives CDR1 EGSTGY, CDR2 YDSYTSSV. CDR3 length: 9 amino acids. The V segment lost 12 bases and the J segment 5 bases; nucleotides outside the gene matches: 4. CDR3 coding DNA: TGTGCCTCCGATTATAAGAAACTCTTT. This codes for CASDYKKLF.

This clone was seen more than once but under ten times. The J gene is TRGJ1 or TRGJ2, the V gene TRGV9. CDR3 length equals 11 residues. The germline CDR1 and CDR2 sequences are GITISATS and ISYDGTV (reference sequence). J was trimmed by 6 bases and V by 5 bases; bases with no gene match: 4. CDR3 sequence (DNA): TGTGCCTTGTGGGCCCCTTATAAGAAACTCTTT. Translating gives CALWAPYKKLF.

The table lists this clone with a few counts. This may stem from a read error, because a much larger clone lies one nucleotide away. The chain links TRGV9 to TRGJ1 or TRGJ2. Germline lookup yields CDR1 GITISATS and CDR2 ISYDGTV (reference sequence). The CDR3 sequence is 12 residues long. CDR3 region: CALWGVHYKKLF. The CDR3 DNA reads as TGTGCCTTGTGGGGGGTGCACTATAAGAAACTCTTT.

Notes on this clone: This may come from a read error, since a much larger clone is one base off. The V call is TRGV9, the J call TRGJ1 or TRGJ2. This CDR3 has 13 residues. Germline-derived CDR1 and CDR2 are GITISATS and ISYDGTV (reference sequence). V lost 3 bases to trimming and J lost 3 bases; unmatched junction nucleotides: 5. The DNA of the CDR3 is TGTGCCTTGTGGGAGACGACTTATTATAAGAAACTCTTT. Translation gives CALWETTYYKKLF.

On this clone: Other DNA sequences in this sample translate to the same CDR3. The V gene is TRGV2, the J gene TRGJP2. The V segment lost 0 bases and the J segment 8 bases; nucleotides outside the gene matches: 6. The CDR3 contains 14 residues. Per germline, CDR1 EGSNGY and CDR2 YDSYNSKV. This CDR3 is CATWDGRRDWIKTF. The DNA of the CDR3 is TGTGCCACCTGGGACGGGCGCAGGGATTGGATCAAGACGTTT.

This clone was seen more than once but under ten times. This chain uses TRGV8 with TRGJ1 or TRGJ2. Germline CDR1 is VENAVY and CDR2 is YDSYNSRV. This CDR3 comprises 15 residues. V trimming: 0 bases; J trimming: 3 bases; junction bases outside the gene matches: 8. CDR3 residues: CATWDRPGGYYKKLF. DNA of the CDR3: TGTGCCACCTGGGATAGGCCTGGGGGTTATTATAAGAAACTCTTT.

This clone was seen a few times. The sample contains more than one DNA sequence encoding this CDR3. This rearrangement joins TRGV9 to TRGJ1 or TRGJ2. This CDR3 contains 10 residues. The germline V gene has CDR1 GITISATS and CDR2 ISYDGTV (reference sequence). V lost 0 bases to trimming and J lost 12 bases; unmatched junction nucleotides: 2. The CDR3 spells CALWEVRKLF. The CDR3 DNA reads as TGTGCCTTGTGGGAGGTGCGGAAACTCTTT.

On this clone: Other nucleotide sequences in the sample specify the same CDR3. V gene TRGV9 combines with J gene TRGJ1 or TRGJ2. The junction had 3 bases not matched to a gene; V was cut back by 0 bases and J by 1 base. From germline, CDR1 is GITISATS and CDR2 ISYDGTV (reference sequence). This CDR3 has 14 residues. The DNA for the CDR3 is TGTGCCTTGTGGGAGGTGTCCAATTATTATAAGAAACTCTTT. It is translated as CALWEVSNYYKKLF.

The chain employs TRGV2 and TRGJ1 or TRGJ2. The CDR3 has 15 residues. The trim removed 0 bases at V and 3 bases at J, leaving 8 bases unmatched. Germline CDR1 is EGSNGY and CDR2 is YDSYNSKV. In nucleotides, the CDR3 is TGTGCCACCTGGGACGGGCAAGGTGTTTATTATAAGAAACTCTTT. It codes for CATWDGQGVYYKKLF.

On this clone itself: Other DNA sequences in this sample translate to the same CDR3. The gene calls are TRGV2 and TRGJP2. The trim removed 1 base at V and 7 bases at J, leaving 3 bases unmatched. Per germline, CDR1 EGSNGY and CDR2 YDSYNSKV. There are 13 residues in the CDR3. CDR3 loop: CATWDGPDWIKTF. The DNA for the CDR3 is TGTGCCACCTGGGACGGACCTGATTGGATCAAGACGTTT.

The V call is TRGV8, the J call TRGJP1. The V and J ends lost 3 bases and 7 bases, in that order; junction bases with no gene match: 5. CDR3 size: 13 residues. Germline CDR1 reads VENAVY; CDR2 reads YDSYNSRV. CDR3 DNA sequence: TGTGCCACCTGGGATGAGGGTGGTTGGTTCAAGATATTT. Translation gives CATWDEGGWFKIF.